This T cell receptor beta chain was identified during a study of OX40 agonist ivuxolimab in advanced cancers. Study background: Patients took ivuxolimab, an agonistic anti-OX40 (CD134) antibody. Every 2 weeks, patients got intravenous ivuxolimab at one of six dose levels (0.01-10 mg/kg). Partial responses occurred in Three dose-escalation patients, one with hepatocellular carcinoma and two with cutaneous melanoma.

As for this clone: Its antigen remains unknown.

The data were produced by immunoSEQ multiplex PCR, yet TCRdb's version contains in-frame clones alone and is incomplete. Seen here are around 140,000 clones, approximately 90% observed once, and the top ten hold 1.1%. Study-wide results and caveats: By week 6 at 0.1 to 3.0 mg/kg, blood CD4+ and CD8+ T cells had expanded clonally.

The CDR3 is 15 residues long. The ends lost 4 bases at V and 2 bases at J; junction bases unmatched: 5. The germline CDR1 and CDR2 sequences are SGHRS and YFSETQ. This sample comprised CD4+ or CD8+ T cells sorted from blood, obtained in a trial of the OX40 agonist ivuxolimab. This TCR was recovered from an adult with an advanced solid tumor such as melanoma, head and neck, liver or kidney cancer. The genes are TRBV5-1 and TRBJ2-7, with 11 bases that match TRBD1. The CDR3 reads CASSTGQGGAYEQYF. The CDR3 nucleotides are TGCGCCAGCAGCACGGGACAGGGGGGAGCCTACGAGCAGTACTTC.